Sequencing of this TCR beta chain was carried out in a study of tumor-infiltrating lymphocytes in primary liver carcinoma. At the level of the study: Tumors, staged T1-T3 N0M0, spanned about 4 to 10 cm.

Starting material of 400 to 600 ng total RNA yielded TCR beta cDNA via a constant-region primer. Three-round nested multiplex PCR performed with slightly modified ARM-PCR produced the TCR beta libraries. Each of the first two PCR rounds ran nine to ten cycles with TRBV1-TRBV30 forward and C-beta reverse primers. TCRdb independently ran MiXCR on the multiplex PCR reads; one entry per CDR3 protein. Seen here are approximately 310,000 distinct CDR3 sequences, about 60% observed once, and the top ten hold approximately 9%. This clonotype has ten or more counts. Its antigen is undetermined. Broader study findings: Compared with blood, tumor repertoires held significantly more in their top 250 clones. Samples, which were bulk and unsorted, did not allow CD4+ and CD8+ repertoires to be compared.

Germline CDR1 and CDR2: MNHEY and SVGAGI. The CDR3 totals 16 residues. V dropped 4 bases and J dropped 7 bases, with 22 bases sitting between them. Germline DNA was also extracted, and blood RNA was taken from unsorted whole blood. These patients lived with chronic HBV infection and had never been treated. V is TRBV6-5 and J is TRBJ1-1, with D possibly matching TRBD1 (6 bases). Material for sequencing was peripheral blood. The clonotype was recovered from a man aged 35 to 55 with primary liver carcinoma and hepatitis B virus infection. The CDR3 coding sequence is TGTGCCAGCAGTTCCCAGTCCCTTCGGGGGGCGGGTGAAGCTTTCTTT. Amino acids: CASSSQSLRGAGEAFF.